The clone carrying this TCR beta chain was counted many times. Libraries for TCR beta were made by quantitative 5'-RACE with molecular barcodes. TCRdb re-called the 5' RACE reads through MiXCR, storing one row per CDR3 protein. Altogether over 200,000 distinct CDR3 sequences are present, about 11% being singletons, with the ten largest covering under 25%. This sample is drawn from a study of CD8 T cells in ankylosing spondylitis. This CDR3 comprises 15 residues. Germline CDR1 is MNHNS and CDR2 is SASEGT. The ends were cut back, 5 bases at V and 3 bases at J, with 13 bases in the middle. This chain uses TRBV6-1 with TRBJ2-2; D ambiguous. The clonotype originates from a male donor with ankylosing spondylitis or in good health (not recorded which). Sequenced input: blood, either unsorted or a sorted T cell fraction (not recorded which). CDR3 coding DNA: TGTGCCAGCAGTCCCATGACGGTGTACACCGGGGAGCTGTTTTTT. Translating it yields CASSPMTVYTGELFF.